This TCR beta chain derives from a study of molecular identifiers for immune sequencing clone quantification. This clonotype has a count of ten or more. V was cut by 4 bases and J by 2 bases, with 19 bases left in between. CDR1 is LGHNA and CDR2 is YSLEER in the germline V gene. This CDR3 region has 17 residues. TCRdb used MiXCR to reprocess the PCR reads, holding one entry per CDR3 protein. The top ten clones hold over 1.1% of a sample with about 63,000 distinct CDR3 sequences, about a fifth of them seen once. V and J are TRBV4-3 and TRBJ2-3; no clear D. This clonotype was sampled from a human donor in good health. Some libraries in this study had Jurkat cell RNA spiked in. Sample: naive CD8+ T cells from blood, with Jurkat cell RNA spiked in. Subset specified: FACS-sorted CD8+CD4-CCR7+CD45RA+ naive T cells. CDR3 region: CASSLISPIQLTDTQYF. For the CDR3, the DNA is TGCGCCAGCAGCCTCATCAGCCCAATACAACTCACAGATACGCAGTATTTT.